This T cell receptor beta chain appears in the sequencing data of a study of blood T cell repertoires in COVID-19. The wider study: The cDNA or gDNA used as material had been derived from T cells, B-cell-depleted T cells, or PBMCs.

The CDR3 spans 14 residues. In germline, CDR1 is SGHAT, CDR2 FQNNGV. V gave up 1 base and J gave up 4 bases, with 8 bases separating them. In the authors' methods: For nucleated cells, counts were estimated from reference gene primer amplification. Sequencing was performed with immunoSEQ multiplex PCR; in TCRdb, only in-frame clones are kept and a portion is missing. The V and J calls and clone size come from that table; D and trimming were worked out from the DNA. The profile covers fewer than 250,000 clones, with 88% appearing a single time and approximately 1.6% taken by the ten largest. V usage is TRBV11-2 and J usage is TRBJ2-1; D is perhaps TRBD2 (6 bases). The receptor was isolated from a man between 65 and 85 years old with acute or convalescent COVID-19. Specimen: peripheral blood. In DNA, the CDR3 is TGTGCCAGCAGCTTAGTCCTAGCGTACAATGAGCAGTTCTTC. This encodes CASSLVLAYNEQFF.